This T cell receptor (beta chain) is drawn from a study of OX40 agonist ivuxolimab in advanced cancers. Overall study context: A male proportion of under 90% was recorded, with mean age around 64 years and range about 20 to 79. Broader study findings: Doses of 0.1 to 3.0 mg/kg were accompanied by clonal expansion of CD4+ and CD8+ blood T cells by week 6.

Note on this clone: Its antigen is not identified.

The data were produced by immunoSEQ multiplex PCR, yet TCRdb's version contains in-frame clones alone and is incomplete. The sample shows some 90,000 clones, more than 90% of them seen only once. V gave up 5 bases and J gave up 1 base; unmatched junction bases: 6. Per the germline V gene, CDR1 is SGHTA and CDR2 is FQGNSA. There are 15 residues in the CDR3. The sequences come from CD4+ or CD8+ T cells sorted from blood, collected in a trial of the OX40 agonist ivuxolimab. This TCR was recovered from an adult with an advanced solid tumor such as melanoma, head and neck, liver or kidney cancer. V and J are TRBV7-2 and TRBJ2-3; 7 bases are a match to TRBD2. The CDR3 spells CASSHRAGGTDTQYF. As DNA, the CDR3 is TGTGCCAGCAGCCACCGGGCGGGGGGCACAGATACGCAGTATTTT.